This T cell receptor (beta chain) emerged from a study of glioma-infiltrating T cells. Study information: Presurgical dexamethasone in glioma patients lasted six or fewer days.

In this sample, this clonotype turned up a few times. Amplification of TCR alpha and beta CDR3 regions from RNA used iRepertoire nested multiplex PCR. MiXCR, applied by TCRdb to the multiplex PCR reads, yields one record per CDR3 protein. The repertoire holds 400,000 or so distinct CDR3 sequences, with approximately 42% as singletons. The V end lost 4 bases, the J end lost 13 bases, and 20 bases lay between the germline ends. This CDR3 has 14 residues. Germline-derived CDR1 and CDR2 are LGHDT and YNNKEL (reference sequence). V usage is TRBV3-1 and J usage is TRBJ2-1; D not resolved. Sequenced input: glioma tissue, nonneoplastic brain tissue, or PBMCs (not recorded which). This TCR derives from a human donor with low-grade glioma or glioblastoma, undergoing nonglioma brain surgery, or in good health (not recorded which). CDR3 in amino acids: CASSPIGPLSAQFF. DNA for the CDR3: TGTGCCAGCAGCCCTATAGGGCCTCTGTCCGCACAGTTCTTC.